The T cell receptor (beta chain) under discussion was sequenced for a study of blood T cell repertoires in COVID-19. Across the study: Specimens from acute and convalescent COVID-19 originated in the United States, Italy and Spain.

Trimming removed 3 bases from V and 8 bases from J, with 10 bases in between. The CDR3 is 12 amino acids. The germline V gene encodes CDR1 LNHDA and CDR2 SQIVND (reference sequence). In the original processing: The assay estimated nucleated cells by amplifying reference gene primers. Assay: immunoSEQ multiplex PCR; the TCRdb copy retains only in-frame clones and omits some. D and trimming were read from the DNA, whereas the V and J calls and clone size are those reported in that table. The sample has approximately 150,000 clones, roughly nine tenths seen once. The material sequenced was peripheral blood. This receptor was obtained from a human donor in a cohort sampled during active COVID-19. The chain links TRBV19 to TRBJ1-2, with D hard to call. CDR3 loop: CASSMVRSGYTF. DNA of the CDR3: TGTGCCAGTAGTATGGTGAGGAGCGGCTACACCTTC.